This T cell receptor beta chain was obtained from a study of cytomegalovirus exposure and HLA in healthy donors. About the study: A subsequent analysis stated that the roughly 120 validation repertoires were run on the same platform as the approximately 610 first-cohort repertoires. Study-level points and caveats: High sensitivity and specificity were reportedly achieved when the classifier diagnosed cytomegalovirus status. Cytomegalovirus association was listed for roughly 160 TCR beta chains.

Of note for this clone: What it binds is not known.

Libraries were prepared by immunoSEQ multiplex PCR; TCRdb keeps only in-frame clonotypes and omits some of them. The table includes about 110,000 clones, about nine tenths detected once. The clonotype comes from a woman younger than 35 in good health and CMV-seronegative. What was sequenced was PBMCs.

CDR3 in DNA: TGTGCCACCAGCAGAGCCACGGGGAGCGGGCTTGCCGGGGAGCTGTTTTTT. This gives the protein CATSRATGSGLAGELFF. The V call is TRBV15, the J call TRBJ2-2, with D possibly TRBD2 on 6 matching bases. Germline-derived CDR1 and CDR2 are LNHNV and YYDKDF (reference sequence). This CDR3 region has 17 residues. V lost 1 base to trimming and J lost 6 bases, with 18 bases between them. Full variable domain (outside the CDR3, taken from reference TRBV15 and TRBJ2-2): DAMVIQNPRYQVTQFGKPVTLSCSQTLNHNVMYWYQQKSSQAPKLLFHYYDKDFNNEADTPDNFQSRRPNTSFCFLDIRSPGLGDTAMYLCATSRATGSGLAGELFFGEGSRLTVL.